A selection of T cell receptor beta chains follows, all from one sample in a study of CD8 T cells in Susac syndrome. TCRdb passed the immunoSEQ multiplex PCR reads through MiXCR, listing each CDR3 protein once. This sample carries roughly 220,000 distinct CDR3 sequences, approximately 94% of them seen once, and the ten largest clones take under 0.2%. The sample was CD4+ T cells from PBMCs. These receptor sequences come from a human donor with Susac syndrome. Each CDR3 is given with its conserved first and last residue. A D gene is named only where the DNA matches it firmly.

j_gene: TRBJ2-2
d_gene: .
v_gene: TRBV9
CDR3aa: CASSAGSGAGTGELFF
CDR3nt: TGTGCCAGCAGCGCCGGGTCAGGGGCGGGCACCGGGGAGCTGTTTTTT

j_gene: TRBJ2-1
d_gene: .
v_gene: TRBV3-1
CDR3aa: CASSHVTGDLGNEQFF
CDR3nt: TGTGCCAGCAGCCATGTCACTGGGGATCTCGGAAATGAGCAGTTCTTC

j_gene: TRBJ2-1
d_gene: .
v_gene: TRBV7-2
CDR3aa: CASSLEGDPGQFF
CDR3nt: TGTGCCAGCAGCTTAGAGGGGGACCCGGGGCAGTTCTTC

j_gene: TRBJ2-5
d_gene: TRBD2
v_gene: TRBV6-5
CDR3aa: CASSTGLARETQYF
CDR3nt: TGTGCCAGCAGTACTGGACTAGCCAGAGAGACCCAGTACTTC

j_gene: TRBJ1-4
d_gene: TRBD1
v_gene: TRBV14
CDR3aa: CASSQEQGIGEKLFF
CDR3nt: TGTGCCAGCAGCCAAGAACAGGGGATAGGTGAAAAACTGTTTTTT

j_gene: TRBJ2-2
d_gene: TRBD2
v_gene: TRBV24-1
CDR3aa: CATSKPGLGVTGELFF
CDR3nt: TGTGCCACCAGCAAACCGGGACTAGGGGTTACCGGGGAGCTGTTTTTT

j_gene: TRBJ1-1
d_gene: .
v_gene: TRBV7-3
CDR3aa: CASSLTDQNTEAFF
CDR3nt: TGTGCCAGCAGCTTGACAGACCAGAACACTGAAGCTTTCTTT

j_gene: TRBJ2-7
d_gene: TRBD1
v_gene: TRBV28
CDR3aa: CASSPGTGGYEQYF
CDR3nt: TGTGCCAGCAGCCCAGGGACAGGGGGATACGAGCAGTACTTC

j_gene: TRBJ1-5
d_gene: .
v_gene: TRBV4-2
CDR3aa: CASSQELTGAQHF
CDR3nt: TGTGCCAGCAGCCAAGAGCTCACCGGCGCCCAGCATTTT

j_gene: TRBJ2-7
d_gene: TRBD2
v_gene: TRBV19
CDR3aa: CASASGRGSSYEQYF
CDR3nt: TGTGCCAGTGCCTCGGGGCGGGGGAGCTCCTACGAGCAGTACTTC

j_gene: TRBJ1-2
d_gene: .
v_gene: TRBV12-3/TRBV12-4
CDR3aa: CASSVQGNYGYTF
CDR3nt: TGTGCCAGCAGCGTTCAGGGGAACTATGGCTACACCTTC

j_gene: TRBJ1-1
d_gene: .
v_gene: TRBV6-5
CDR3aa: CASRSSQVSAFF
CDR3nt: TGTGCCAGCAGATCCTCCCAGGTTTCTGCTTTCTTT